The 2 T cell receptor beta chains presented below share a single source sample, sequenced in a study of cytomegalovirus exposure and HLA in healthy donors. PCR involved 60 Vbeta and 13 Jbeta primers. Produced via immunoSEQ multiplex PCR; TCRdb's table is partial and in-frame only. The repertoire holds some 150,000 clones, with more than 75% as singletons. Sequencing was carried out using PBMCs. The receptors originated from a young man in good health and CMV-seronegative.

The chain joins TRBV6-1 to TRBJ2-7; weak D call: TRBD2 (5 bases). Germline V gene sequence: CDR1 MNHNS, CDR2 SASEGT. This CDR3 has 15 amino acids. V lost 2 bases to trimming and J lost 0 bases, with 11 bases between them. CDR3 loop: CASSESAGGSYEQYF. CDR3 DNA sequence: TGTGCCAGCAGTGAATCCGCGGGTGGCTCCTACGAGCAGTACTTC.

This chain links TRBV10-2 with TRBJ2-7; 8 nucleotides line up with TRBD1. The V gene's germline CDR1 is WSHSY and CDR2 SAAADI. Trimming cost V 3 bases and J 7 bases; bases outside gene matches: 8. The CDR3 consists of 14 residues. In nucleotides, the CDR3 is TGCGCCAGCAGTGACCCCGGGACAGGAGGAGAGCAGTACTTC. Its translation: CASSDPGTGGEQYF.